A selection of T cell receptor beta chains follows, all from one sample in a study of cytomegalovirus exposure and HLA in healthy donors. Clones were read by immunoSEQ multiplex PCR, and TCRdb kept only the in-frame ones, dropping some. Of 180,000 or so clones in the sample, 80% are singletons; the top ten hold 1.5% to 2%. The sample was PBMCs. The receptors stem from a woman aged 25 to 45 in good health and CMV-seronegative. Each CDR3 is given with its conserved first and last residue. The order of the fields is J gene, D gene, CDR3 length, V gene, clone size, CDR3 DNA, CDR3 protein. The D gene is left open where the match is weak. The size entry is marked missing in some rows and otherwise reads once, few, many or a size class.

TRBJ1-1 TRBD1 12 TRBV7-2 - TGTGCCAGCAGTCTAACAGGGGCTCAGGCTTTCTTT CASSLTGAQAFF
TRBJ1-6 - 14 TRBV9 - TGTGCCAGCAGCGAGGCAGGGAATAATTCACCCCTCCACTTT CASSEAGNNSPLHF
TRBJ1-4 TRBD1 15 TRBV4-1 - TGCGCCAGCAGCCTAAGTGGGACAGGGAATGAAAAACTGTTTTTT CASSLSGTGNEKLFF
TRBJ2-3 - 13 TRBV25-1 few TGTGCCGCCTCACCTGGCGGGGAGGTTACGCAGTATTTT CAASPGGEVTQYF
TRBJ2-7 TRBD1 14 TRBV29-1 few TGCAGCGCATTGGGACAGGGGGTTACCTACGAGCAGTACTTC CSALGQGVTYEQYF
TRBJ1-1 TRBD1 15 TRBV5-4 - TGTGCCAGCAGCTTTCCCGGGACAGGGCACACTGAAGCTTTCTTT CASSFPGTGHTEAFF
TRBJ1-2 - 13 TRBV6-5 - TGTGCCAGCAGGGCCGGGGGACGGGATGGCTACACCTTC CASRAGGRDGYTF
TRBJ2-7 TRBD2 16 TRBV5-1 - TGCGCCAGCAGCGTGGGACTAGCGGAAAACAACTACGAGCAGTACTTC CASSVGLAENNYEQYF
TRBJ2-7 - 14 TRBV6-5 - TGTGCCAGCAGTTCCACAGGGAAGGGTTACGAGCAGTACTTC CASSSTGKGYEQYF
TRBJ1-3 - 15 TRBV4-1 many TGCGCCAGCAGCCAAGATCCTACGTCTGGAAACACCATATATTTT CASSQDPTSGNTIYF
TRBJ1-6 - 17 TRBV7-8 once TGTGCCAGCAGCTTAGCGCGGGCAGGGGTTAACAATTCACCCCTCCACTTT CASSLARAGVNNSPLHF
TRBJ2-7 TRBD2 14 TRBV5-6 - TGTGCCAGCAGCCGCGGGAGGATGGCCTACGAGCAGTACTTC CASSRGRMAYEQYF
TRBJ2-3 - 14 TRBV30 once TGTGCCTGGAGTGGGAGCTCGGTCGCAGATACGCAGTATTTT CAWSGSSVADTQYF
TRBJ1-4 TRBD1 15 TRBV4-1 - TGCGCCAGCAGCCCGGGGACAGGGGCCGATGAAAAACTGTTTTTT CASSPGTGADEKLFF
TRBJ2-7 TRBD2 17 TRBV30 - TGTGCCTGGAGTGGTCTGTTGACTAGCGGGGAGCTCTACGAGCAGTACTTC CAWSGLLTSGELYEQYF
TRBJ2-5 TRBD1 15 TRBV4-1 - TGCGCCAGCAGCCAATGGACAGGGGGTTTGGAGACCCAGTACTTC CASSQWTGGLETQYF
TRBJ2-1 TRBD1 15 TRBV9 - TGTGCCAGCAGCGTAGGTAGGGGGCTCCGCAATGAGCAGTTCTTC CASSVGRGLRNEQFF
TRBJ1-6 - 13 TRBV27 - TGTGCCAGCAGTGCAAGGGGTTTTTCACCCCTCCACTTT CASSARGFSPLHF
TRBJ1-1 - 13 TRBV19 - TGTGCCAGTACCGAAACAGGGAACACTGAAGCTTTCTTT CASTETGNTEAFF
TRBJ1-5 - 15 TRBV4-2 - TGTGCCAGCAGCCCTCATCCGGGGATAGGTCAGCCCCAGCATTTT CASSPHPGIGQPQHF
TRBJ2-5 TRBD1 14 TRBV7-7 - TGTGCTAGCAGCCCCAGGACAGGGCGAGAGACCCAGTACTTC CASSPRTGRETQYF
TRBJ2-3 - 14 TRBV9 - TGTGCCAGCAGCGTGCGGTCAGGGGCAGATACGCAGTATTTT CASSVRSGADTQYF
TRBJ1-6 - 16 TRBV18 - TGTGCCAGCTCACGGCGACAGGAGCCCTATAATTCACCCCTCCACTTT CASSRRQEPYNSPLHF
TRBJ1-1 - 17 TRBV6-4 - TGTGCCAGCAGTGACGTTCCTGTGCAGGCACCGGGAACTGAAGCTTTCTTT CASSDVPVQAPGTEAFF
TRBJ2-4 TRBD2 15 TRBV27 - TGTGCCAGCAGTGCGACACCGGGGGGGAAAAACATTCAGTACTTC CASSATPGGKNIQYF
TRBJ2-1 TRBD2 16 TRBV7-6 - TGTGCCAGCAGCTTACTAGCGGGGAGCTCCTACAATGAGCAGTTCTTC CASSLLAGSSYNEQFF
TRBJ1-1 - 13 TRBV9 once TGTGCCAGCAACATGGGAGGTGGGCTGTTAGCTTTCTTT CASNMGGGLLAFF
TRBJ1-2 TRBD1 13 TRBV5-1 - TGCGCCAGCAGCTTAGGGACAGGCTCTGGCTACACCTTC CASSLGTGSGYTF
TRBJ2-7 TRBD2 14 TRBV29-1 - TGCAGCGTTGGGGTAGCGGGTGCAACCTACGAGCAGTACTTC CSVGVAGATYEQYF
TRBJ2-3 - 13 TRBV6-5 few TGTGCCAGCAGGCCTACAGGCACAGATACGCAGTATTTT CASRPTGTDTQYF
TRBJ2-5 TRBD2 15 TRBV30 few TGTGCCTGGAGAGGAGGCGGGGGGGCGGGAGAGACCCAGTACTTC CAWRGGGGAGETQYF
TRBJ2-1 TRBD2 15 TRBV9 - TGTGCCAGCAGCATAACGGGACTAGCGGGGAATGAGCAGTTCTTC CASSITGLAGNEQFF
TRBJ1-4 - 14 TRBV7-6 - TGTGCCAGCAGCCTCCAACTAACTAATGAAAAACTGTTTTTT CASSLQLTNEKLFF
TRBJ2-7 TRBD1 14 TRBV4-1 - TGCGCCAGCAGCCGTGGGACAGGGAGCTACGAGCAGTACTTC CASSRGTGSYEQYF
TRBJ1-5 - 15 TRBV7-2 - TGTGCCAGCAGCTATGCCAGGGGTGGCAATCAGCCCCAGCATTTT CASSYARGGNQPQHF
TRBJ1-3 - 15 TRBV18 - TGTGCCAGCTCACCACAGGGGGTAGATGGAAACACCATATATTTT CASSPQGVDGNTIYF
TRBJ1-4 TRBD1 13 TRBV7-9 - TGTGCCAGCAAAGACAGGGTTGGAGAAAAACTGTTTTTT CASKDRVGEKLFF
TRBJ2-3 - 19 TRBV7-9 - TGTGCCAGCAGCCCCCGTCGCGGGGCCCCAGGTGCTAGCACAGATACGCAGTATTTT CASSPRRGAPGASTDTQYF
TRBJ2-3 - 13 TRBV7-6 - TGTGCCAGCAGTTCTCCCGGCACAGATACGCAGTATTTT CASSSPGTDTQYF
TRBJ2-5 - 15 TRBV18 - TGTGCCAGCTCACCACCGTTCGGGGTCGGAGAGACCCAGTACTTC CASSPPFGVGETQYF
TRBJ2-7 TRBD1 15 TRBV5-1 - TGCGCCAGCAGCTCAGACAGGGCTAGGACCTACGAGCAGTACTTC CASSSDRARTYEQYF
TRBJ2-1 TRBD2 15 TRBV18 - TGTGCCAGCTCCCCCAAGCGGGGGGGAGACAATGAGCAGTTCTTC CASSPKRGGDNEQFF
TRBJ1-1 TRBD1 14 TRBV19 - TGTGCCAGTAGTAGTGACAGGGAATACACTGAAGCTTTCTTT CASSSDREYTEAFF
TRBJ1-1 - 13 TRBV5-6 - TGTGCCAGCAGCTTGGTGGCGAACACTGAAGCTTTCTTT CASSLVANTEAFF
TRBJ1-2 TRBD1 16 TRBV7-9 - TGTGCCAGCAGCTTTAGGCAGGGGGAAACTAACTATGGCTACACCTTC CASSFRQGETNYGYTF
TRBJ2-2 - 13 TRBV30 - TGTGCCTGGCAATGGGCGAGCACCGGGGAGCTGTTTTTT CAWQWASTGELFF
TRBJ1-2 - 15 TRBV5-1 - TGCGCCAGCAGCTACCCGGGACTGGAGAACTATGGCTACACCTTC CASSYPGLENYGYTF
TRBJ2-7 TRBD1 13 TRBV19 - TGTGCCAGTAGTACCGGGACAGGCTACGAGCAGTACTTC CASSTGTGYEQYF
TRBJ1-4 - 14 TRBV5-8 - TGTGCCAGCAGCTTGGATTTCAGTAATGAAAAACTGTTTTTT CASSLDFSNEKLFF
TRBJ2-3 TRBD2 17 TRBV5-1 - TGCGCCAGCAGCTTGGCCTTAGCGGGGGGCATGAGTGTCCGGCGGTATTTT CASSLALAGGMSVRRYF
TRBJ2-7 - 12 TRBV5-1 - TGCGCCAGCAGCTTCTACAGGGACGAGCAGTACTTC CASSFYRDEQYF
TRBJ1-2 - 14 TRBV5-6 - TGTGCCAGCAGCCCAAGGGCAGGGCACTATGGCTACACCTTC CASSPRAGHYGYTF
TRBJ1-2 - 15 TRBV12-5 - TGTGCTAGTGGTTTGGTACGGGGAGGGATCTATGGCTACACCTTC CASGLVRGGIYGYTF
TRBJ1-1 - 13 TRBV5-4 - TGTGCCAGCACCTCTAGTGGGAACACTGAAGCTTTCTTT CASTSSGNTEAFF